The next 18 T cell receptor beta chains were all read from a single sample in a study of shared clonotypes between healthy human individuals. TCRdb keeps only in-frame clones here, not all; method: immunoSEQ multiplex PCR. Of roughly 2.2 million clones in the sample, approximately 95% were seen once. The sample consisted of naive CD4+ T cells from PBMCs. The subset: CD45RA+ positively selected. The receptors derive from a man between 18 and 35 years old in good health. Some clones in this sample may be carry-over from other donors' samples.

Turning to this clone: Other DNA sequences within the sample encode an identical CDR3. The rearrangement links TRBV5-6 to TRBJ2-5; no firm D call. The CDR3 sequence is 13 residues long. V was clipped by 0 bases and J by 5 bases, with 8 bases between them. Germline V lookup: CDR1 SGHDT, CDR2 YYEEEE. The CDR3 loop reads CASSLAVRETQYF. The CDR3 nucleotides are TGTGCCAGCAGCTTGGCCGTTCGGGAGACCCAGTACTTC.

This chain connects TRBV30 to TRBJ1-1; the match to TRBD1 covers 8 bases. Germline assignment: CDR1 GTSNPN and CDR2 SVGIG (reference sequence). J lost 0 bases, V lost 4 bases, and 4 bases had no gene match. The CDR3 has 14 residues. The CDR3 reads CAWKRDRMNTEAFF. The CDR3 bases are TGTGCCTGGAAACGGGACAGGATGAACACTGAAGCTTTCTTT.

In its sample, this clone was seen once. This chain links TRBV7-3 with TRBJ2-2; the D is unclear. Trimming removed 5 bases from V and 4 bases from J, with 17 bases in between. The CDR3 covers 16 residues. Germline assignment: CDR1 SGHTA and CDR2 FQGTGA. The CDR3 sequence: CASSLGPNPSTGELFF. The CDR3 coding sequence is TGTGCCAGCAGCCTCGGTCCTAACCCGAGCACCGGGGAGCTGTTTTTT.

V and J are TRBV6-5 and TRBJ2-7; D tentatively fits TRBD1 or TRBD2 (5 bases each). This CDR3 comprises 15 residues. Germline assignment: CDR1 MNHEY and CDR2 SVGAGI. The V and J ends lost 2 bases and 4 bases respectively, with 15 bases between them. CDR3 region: CASSYDGTGIYEQYF. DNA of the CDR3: TGTGCCAGCAGTTACGACGGGACGGGGATTTACGAGCAGTACTTC.

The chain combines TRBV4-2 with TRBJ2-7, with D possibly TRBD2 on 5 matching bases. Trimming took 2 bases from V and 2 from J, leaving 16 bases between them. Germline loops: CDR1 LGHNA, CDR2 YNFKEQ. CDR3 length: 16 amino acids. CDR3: CASSQPRGGRAYEQYF. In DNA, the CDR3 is TGTGCCAGCAGCCAACCCCGAGGTGGGCGGGCCTACGAGCAGTACTTC.

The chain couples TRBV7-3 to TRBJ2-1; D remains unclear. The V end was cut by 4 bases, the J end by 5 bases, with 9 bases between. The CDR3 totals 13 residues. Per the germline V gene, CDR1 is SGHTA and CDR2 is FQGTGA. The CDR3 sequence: CASSYTGDNEQFF. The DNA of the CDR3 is TGTGCCAGCAGCTATACTGGGGACAATGAGCAGTTCTTC.

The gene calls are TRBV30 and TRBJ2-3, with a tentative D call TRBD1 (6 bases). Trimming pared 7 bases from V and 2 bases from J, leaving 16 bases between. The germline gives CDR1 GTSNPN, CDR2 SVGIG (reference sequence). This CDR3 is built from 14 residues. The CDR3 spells CASQWGPNTDTQYF. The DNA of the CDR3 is TGTGCCTCCCAATGGGGGCCCAACACAGATACGCAGTATTTT. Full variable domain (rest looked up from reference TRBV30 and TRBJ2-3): SQTIHQWPATLVQPVGSPLSLECTVEGTSNPNLYWYRQAAGRGLQLLFYSVGIGQISSEVPQNLSASRPQDRQFILSSKKLLLSDSGFYLCASQWGPNTDTQYFGPGTRLTVL.

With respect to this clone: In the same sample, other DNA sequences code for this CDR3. DNA of the CDR3: TGTGCCAGCAGCCCCGGGGGCAATCAGCCCCAGCATTTT. This codes for CASSPGGNQPQHF. The chain uses TRBV9 and TRBJ1-5; D remains unclear. The CDR3 length is 13 residues. V lost 4 bases to trimming and J lost 2 bases, with 7 bases between them. Germline CDR1 reads SGDLS; CDR2 reads YYNGEE.

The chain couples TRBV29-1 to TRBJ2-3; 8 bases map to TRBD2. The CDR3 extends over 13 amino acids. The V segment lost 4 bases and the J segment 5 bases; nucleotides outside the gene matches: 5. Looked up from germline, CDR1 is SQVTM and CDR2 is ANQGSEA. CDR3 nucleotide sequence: TGCAGCGTTGGGTGGGCGGGAGGAGATACGCAGTATTTT. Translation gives CSVGWAGGDTQYF.

The CDR3 DNA reads TGCGCCAGCAGCTTGGTCGAGGAGGCCCACCTCTCCTACGAGCAGTACTTC. Its protein product is CASSLVEEAHLSYEQYF. The chain is built from TRBV5-1 and TRBJ2-7; perhaps TRBD2 as D (5 bases). The V gene lost 0 bases and the J gene lost 0 bases, with 16 bases spanning the gap. Looked up from germline, CDR1 is SGHRS and CDR2 is YFSETQ. The CDR3 spans 17 residues.

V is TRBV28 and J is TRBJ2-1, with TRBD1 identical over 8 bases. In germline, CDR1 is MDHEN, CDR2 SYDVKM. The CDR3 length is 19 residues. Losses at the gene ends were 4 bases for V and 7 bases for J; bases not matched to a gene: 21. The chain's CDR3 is CASSWGPGQGFRNRNEQFF. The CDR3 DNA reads TGTGCCAGCAGTTGGGGTCCAGGACAGGGTTTTAGGAATAGGAATGAGCAGTTCTTC. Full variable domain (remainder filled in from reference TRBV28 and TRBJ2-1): DVKVTQSSRYLVKRTGEKVFLECVQDMDHENMFWYRQDPGLGLRLIYFSYDVKMKEKGDIPEGYSVSREKKERFSLILESASTNQTSMYLCASSWGPGQGFRNRNEQFFGPGTRLTVL.

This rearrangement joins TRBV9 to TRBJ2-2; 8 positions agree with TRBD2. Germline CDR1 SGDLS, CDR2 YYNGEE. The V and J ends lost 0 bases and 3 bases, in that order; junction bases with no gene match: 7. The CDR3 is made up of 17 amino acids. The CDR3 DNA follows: TGTGCCAGCAGCGTAGCGAGCGGGAGCGACTACACCGGGGAGCTGTTTTTT. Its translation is CASSVASGSDYTGELFF.

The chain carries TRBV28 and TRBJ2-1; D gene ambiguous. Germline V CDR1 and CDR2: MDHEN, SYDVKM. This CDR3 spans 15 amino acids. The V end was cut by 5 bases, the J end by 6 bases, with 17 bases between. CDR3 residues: CASSIRVRASNEQFF. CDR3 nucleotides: TGTGCCAGCAGTATACGGGTTCGTGCTTCCAATGAGCAGTTCTTC.

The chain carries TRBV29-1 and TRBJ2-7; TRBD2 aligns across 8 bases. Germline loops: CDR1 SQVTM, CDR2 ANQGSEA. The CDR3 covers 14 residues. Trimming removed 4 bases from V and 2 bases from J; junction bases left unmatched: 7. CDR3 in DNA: TGCAGCGTTGGTAAGCGGGGGACCCCCTACGAGCAGTACTTC. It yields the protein CSVGKRGTPYEQYF.

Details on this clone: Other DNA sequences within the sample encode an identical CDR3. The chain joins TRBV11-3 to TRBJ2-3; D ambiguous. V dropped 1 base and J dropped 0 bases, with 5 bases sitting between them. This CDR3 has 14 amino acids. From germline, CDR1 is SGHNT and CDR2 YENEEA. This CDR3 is CASSLARSTDTQYF. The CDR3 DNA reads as TGTGCCAGCAGCTTAGCTAGGAGCACAGATACGCAGTATTTT.

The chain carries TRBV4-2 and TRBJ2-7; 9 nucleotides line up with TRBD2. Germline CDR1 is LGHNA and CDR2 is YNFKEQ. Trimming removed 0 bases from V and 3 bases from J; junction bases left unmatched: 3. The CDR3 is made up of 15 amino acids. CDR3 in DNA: TGTGCCAGCAGCCAAGATGGGCGGGAGGGCTACGAGCAGTACTTC. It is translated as CASSQDGREGYEQYF.

This CDR3 reads CASRRGHLGQPQHF. The CDR3 nucleotides read TGTGCCAGTCGGAGGGGCCACCTTGGGCAGCCCCAGCATTTT. This chain uses TRBV19 with TRBJ1-5, with a weak D call TRBD1 (5 bases). V dropped 8 bases and J dropped 7 bases, with 18 bases sitting between them. Germline V gene sequence: CDR1 LNHDA, CDR2 SQIVND (reference sequence). CDR3 length equals 14 residues.

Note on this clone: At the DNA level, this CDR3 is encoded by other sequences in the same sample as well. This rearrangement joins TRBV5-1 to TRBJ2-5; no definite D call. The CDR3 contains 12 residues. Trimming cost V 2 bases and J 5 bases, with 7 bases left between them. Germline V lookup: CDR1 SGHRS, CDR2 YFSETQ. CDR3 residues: CASSLLGETQYF. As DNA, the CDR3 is TGCGCCAGCAGCTTACTCGGGGAGACCCAGTACTTC.